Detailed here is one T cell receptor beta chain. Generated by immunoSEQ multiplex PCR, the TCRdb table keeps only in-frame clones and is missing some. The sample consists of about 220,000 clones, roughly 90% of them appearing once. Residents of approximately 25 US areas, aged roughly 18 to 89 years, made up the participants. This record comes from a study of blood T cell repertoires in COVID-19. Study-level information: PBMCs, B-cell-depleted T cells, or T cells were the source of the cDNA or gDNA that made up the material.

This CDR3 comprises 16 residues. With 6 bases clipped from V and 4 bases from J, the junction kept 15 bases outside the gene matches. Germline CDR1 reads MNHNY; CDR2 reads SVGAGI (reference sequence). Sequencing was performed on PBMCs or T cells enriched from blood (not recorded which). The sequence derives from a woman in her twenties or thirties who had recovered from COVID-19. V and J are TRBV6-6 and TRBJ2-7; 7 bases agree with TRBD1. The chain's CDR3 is CASSYLTGFGAYEQYF. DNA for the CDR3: TGTGCCAGCAGCTATCTGACAGGGTTTGGGGCATACGAGCAGTACTTC.